The 22 T cell receptor beta chains below all came from one sample that was sequenced in a study of neurological immune-mediated disorders. In TCRdb, the 5' RACE reads were re-called with MiXCR into one record per CDR3 protein. The sample has approximately 30,000 distinct CDR3 sequences, more than 6.5% seen once; the top ten hold more than 8.5%. What was sequenced was PBMCs. The receptors derive from a woman aged 45-65 years in good health.

This clonotype has a count of ten or more. The chain employs TRBV5-5 and TRBJ2-7; no reliable D call. Germline CDR1 and CDR2: SGHKS and YYEKEE (reference sequence). The V and J ends lost 2 bases and 3 bases respectively, with 3 bases between them. CDR3 length equals 11 residues. CDR3 nucleotides: TGTGCCAGCAGCTTAGGCTACGAGCAGTACTTC. This gives the protein CASSLGYEQYF. The variable domain in full, completed from reference TRBV5-5 and TRBJ2-7, reads DAGVTQSPTHLIKTRGQQVTLRCSPISGHKSVSWYQQVLGQGPQFIFQYYEKEERGRGNFPDRFSARQFPNYSSELNVNALLLGDSALYLCASSLGYEQYFGPGTRLTVT.

This clonotype was seen ten or more times. The chain is built from TRBV14 and TRBJ1-4, with D unresolved. The CDR3 totals 15 residues. Trimming removed 1 base at V and 5 bases at J, with 11 bases between. Germline V CDR1 and CDR2: SGHDN, FVKESK. The CDR3: CASSQGGILNEKLFF. CDR3 coding DNA: TGTGCCAGCAGCCAAGGCGGCATACTAAATGAAAAACTGTTTTTT.

This clonotype was found many times. J is TRBJ2-2 and V is TRBV6-1, with TRBD2 matching over 11 bases. This CDR3 region has 17 residues. Losses at the gene ends were 1 base for V and 6 bases for J; bases not matched to a gene: 7. The germline gives CDR1 MNHNS, CDR2 SASEGT. The CDR3: CASSEGVSGRVAGELFF. The CDR3 DNA follows: TGTGCCAGCAGTGAAGGGGTTAGCGGGAGGGTAGCCGGGGAGCTGTTTTTT.

J is TRBJ1-2 and V is TRBV28; D possibly corresponds to TRBD1 (6 bases). The V gene lost 8 bases and the J gene lost 3 bases, with 22 bases spanning the gap. This CDR3 contains 16 residues. CDR1 MDHEN and CDR2 SYDVKM come from the germline V gene. The CDR3 protein is CASSGGLIGGDYGYTF. Here the CDR3 DNA reads TGTGCCAGCTCTGGGGGGCTCATCGGGGGCGACTATGGCTACACCTTC.

This clonotype was detected ten times or more. The rearrangement joins TRBV20-1 to TRBJ1-6, with D possibly being TRBD1 (5 bases). The CDR3 has 14 amino acids. V shed 2 bases and J shed 7 bases, with 12 bases lying between them. Germline CDR1 and CDR2: DFQATT and SNEGSKA (reference sequence). The CDR3 reads CSARIGTGNSPLHF. The CDR3 DNA reads as TGCAGTGCTAGAATAGGGACGGGGAATTCACCCCTCCACTTT.

This rearrangement joins TRBV19 to TRBJ1-2; tentatively, D is TRBD1 (5 bases). Germline assignment: CDR1 LNHDA and CDR2 SQIVND (reference sequence). The CDR3 loop spans 14 amino acids. V gave up 6 bases and J gave up 5 bases, with 16 bases separating them. The CDR3 sequence: CASSAGTRIYGYTF. Here the CDR3 DNA reads TGTGCCAGTAGCGCCGGGACTAGGATTTATGGCTACACCTTC.

This clonotype was observed at least ten times. The chain couples TRBV10-3 to TRBJ2-7, with 7 nucleotides matching TRBD1. The germline V gene has CDR1 ENHRY and CDR2 SYGVKD. The trim removed 7 bases at V and 6 bases at J, leaving 9 bases unmatched. This CDR3 comprises 13 residues. CDR3 coding DNA: TGTGCCATCAACCGGGACAGCGTATCCGAGCAGTACTTC. It specifies CAINRDSVSEQYF.

Points on this clonotype: A junction boundary mismatches the germline segment, possibly from a read error. The chain uses TRBV28 and TRBJ1-4, with D tentatively TRBD1 (5 bases). The germline V gene has CDR1 MDHEN and CDR2 SYDVKM. This CDR3 comprises 14 residues. CDR3 DNA sequence: TGTGTCACCGTCACCGGGACCCCGGGTGAAAAACTATTTTTT. Protein product: CVTVTGTPGEKLFF. Looking up the rest from reference TRBV28 and TRBJ1-4 gives the full variable domain: DVKVTQSSRYLVKRTGEKVFLECVQDMDHENMFWYRQDPGLGLRLIYFSYDVKMKEKGDIPEGYSVSREKKERFSLILESASTNQTSMYLCVTVTGTPGEKLFFGSGTQLSVL.

The sample holds many counts of this clonotype. V gene TRBV5-1 combines with J gene TRBJ1-2; unclear D gene. The CDR3 length is 11 residues. CDR1 is SGHRS, CDR2 YFSETQ, per germline. Trimming stripped 2 bases from V and 8 bases from J, with 7 bases between. The CDR3 nucleotides read TGCGCCAGCAGCTTCGGTGAAGGCTACACCTTC. Protein product: CASSFGEGYTF.

This clonotype came up many times. The chain joins TRBV20-1 to TRBJ2-1, with D tentatively TRBD2 (5 bases). Per the germline V gene, CDR1 is DFQATT and CDR2 is SNEGSKA (reference sequence). V lost 7 bases and J 3 bases, leaving 16 bases between the germline ends. The length of the CDR3 is 14 residues. For the CDR3, the DNA is TGCAGTGGCCAGGCAGGACTCCTCTACAATGAGCAGTTCTTC. Amino acid sequence: CSGQAGLLYNEQFF.

There are many counts of this clonotype. The V and J genes are TRBV25-1 and TRBJ2-5; D may be TRBD1 or TRBD2 (5 bases each). V was clipped by 3 bases and J by 5 bases, with 13 bases between them. The CDR3 extends over 14 amino acids. Germline CDR1 MGHDK, CDR2 SYGVNS. CDR3 amino acids: CASSEPGPLETQYF. For the CDR3, the DNA is TGTGCCAGCAGTGAGCCGGGGCCCCTGGAGACCCAGTACTTC.

This clonotype was seen ten or more times. The genes are TRBV27 and TRBJ2-1; D is perhaps TRBD1 or TRBD2 (8 bases each). Germline V gene lookup returns CDR1 MNHEY and CDR2 SMNVEV (reference sequence). The CDR3 runs 14 residues. V lost 11 bases, J lost 8 bases, and 22 bases lay in between. The CDR3 nucleotides read TGTGCCTCCAGGGGGCTAGCGGGCGCGTATGAGCAGTTCTTC. Amino acids: CASRGLAGAYEQFF.

This clonotype was counted at least ten times. V and J are TRBV7-6 and TRBJ2-1; TRBD2 aligns across 8 bases. Germline V CDR1 and CDR2: SGHVS, FNYEAQ. Losses at the gene ends were 4 bases for V and 1 base for J; bases not matched to a gene: 9. CDR3 length: 17 amino acids. The DNA for the CDR3 is TGTGCCAGCAGCTCTCCCCCAGCGGGAGTGTCCTACAATGAGCAGTTCTTC. Its translation is CASSSPPAGVSYNEQFF. The whole variable domain, filled in from reference TRBV7-6 and TRBJ2-1, reads GAGVSQSPRYKVTKRGQDVALRCDPISGHVSLYWYRQALGQGPEFLTYFNYEAQQDKSGLPNDRFSAERPEGSISTLTIQRTEQRDSAMYRCASSSPPAGVSYNEQFFGPGTRLTVL.

This clonotype was seen repeatedly, ten times or more. The chain is built from TRBV5-1 and TRBJ2-7; 7 bases are shared with TRBD1. Germline values: CDR1 SGHRS, CDR2 YFSETQ. This CDR3 has 14 amino acids. After removal of 7 bases from V and 1 base from J, the junction contained 8 bases not matched to a gene. The CDR3 nucleotides read TGCGCCAGCGCCGAGACAGGGTCGTCCTACGAGCAGTACTTC. This codes for CASAETGSSYEQYF.

This clonotype has a count of ten or more. The chain recombines TRBV15 with TRBJ2-7, with 10 bases fitting TRBD2. The CDR3 contains 15 residues. Germline V gives CDR1 LNHNV, CDR2 YYDKDF (reference sequence). Unmatched junction bases numbered 6, after V lost 3 bases and J lost 4 bases. The CDR3 DNA is TGTGCCACCAGCAGGAGGACTAGCGGATATTACGAGCAGTACTTC. Translating gives CATSRRTSGYYEQYF.

In this sample, this clonotype turned up many times. This CDR3 is CAISGQGSSPLHF. The CDR3, as DNA: TGTGCCATCAGTGGACAGGGTAGTTCACCCCTCCACTTT. This chain uses TRBV10-3 with TRBJ1-6; 7 nucleotides agree with TRBD1. The CDR3 loop spans 13 amino acids. Germline lookup yields CDR1 ENHRY and CDR2 SYGVKD. With 4 bases clipped from V and 9 bases from J, the junction kept 3 bases outside the gene matches.

In its sample, this clonotype was seen many times. V usage is TRBV29-1 and J usage is TRBJ1-1; D unresolved. The V end was cut by 3 bases, the J end by 0 bases, with 11 bases between. This CDR3 comprises 14 residues. Per germline, CDR1 SQVTM and CDR2 ANQGSEA. The DNA of the CDR3 is TGCAGCGTTGAGTTGGGCACTTTGAACACTGAAGCTTTCTTT. Its protein is CSVELGTLNTEAFF.

This clonotype was observed many times. V is TRBV4-3 and J is TRBJ1-5; D is unresolved. This CDR3 region has 14 residues. The germline V gene encodes CDR1 LGHNA and CDR2 YSLEER. Trimming shortened V by 1 base and J by 0 bases, and 4 bases separated the two germline ends. The CDR3 spells CASSQVYSNQPQHF. The DNA of the CDR3 is TGCGCCAGCAGCCAAGTCTATAGCAATCAGCCCCAGCATTTT.

This clonotype was seen ten or more times. CDR3 sequence: CASSPGARNTIYF. The DNA for the CDR3 is TGTGCCAGCAGCCCAGGGGCCCGGAACACCATATATTTT. The rearrangement joins TRBV6-6 to TRBJ1-3; a possible D gene is TRBD1 (6 bases). The CDR3 sequence is 13 residues long. Germline V gene sequence: CDR1 MNHNY, CDR2 SVGAGI (reference sequence). V lost 6 bases and J 7 bases, leaving 13 bases between the germline ends.

This clonotype occurred many times. This chain links TRBV9 with TRBJ2-1; D ambiguous. The germline V and J ends were trimmed by 0 bases and 8 bases, with 9 bases remaining between them. Germline loops: CDR1 SGDLS, CDR2 YYNGEE. The CDR3 length is 13 residues. CDR3 DNA sequence: TGTGCCAGCAGCGTAGGGTTAGGTGATGAGCAGTTCTTC. It yields the protein CASSVGLGDEQFF.

This clonotype was found many times. The rearrangement uses TRBV5-1 and TRBJ2-5, with D possibly TRBD1 on 5 matching bases. CDR3 length equals 15 residues. The germline gives CDR1 SGHRS, CDR2 YFSETQ. Trimming removed 4 bases from V and 0 bases from J, with 13 bases in between. The CDR3 spells CASSSGKGNQETQYF. The DNA for the CDR3 is TGCGCCAGCAGCAGTGGTAAGGGGAACCAAGAGACCCAGTACTTC. The variable domain in full, with the rest retrieved from reference TRBV5-1 and TRBJ2-5, is KAGVTQTPRYLIKTRGQQVTLSCSPISGHRSVSWYQQTPGQGLQFLFEYFSETQRNKGNFPGRFSGRQFSNSRSEMNVSTLELGDSALYLCASSSGKGNQETQYFGPGTRLLVL.

This clonotype was detected many times. The rearrangement links TRBV4-3 to TRBJ2-3; D may correspond to TRBD1 or TRBD2 (5 bases each). Per the germline V gene, CDR1 is LGHNA and CDR2 is YSLEER. The CDR3 loop spans 14 amino acids. V lost 0 bases and J lost 6, with 10 bases in between. The CDR3 protein is CASSQDSWGDTQYF. In DNA, the CDR3 is TGCGCCAGCAGCCAAGATAGTTGGGGGGATACGCAGTATTTT.